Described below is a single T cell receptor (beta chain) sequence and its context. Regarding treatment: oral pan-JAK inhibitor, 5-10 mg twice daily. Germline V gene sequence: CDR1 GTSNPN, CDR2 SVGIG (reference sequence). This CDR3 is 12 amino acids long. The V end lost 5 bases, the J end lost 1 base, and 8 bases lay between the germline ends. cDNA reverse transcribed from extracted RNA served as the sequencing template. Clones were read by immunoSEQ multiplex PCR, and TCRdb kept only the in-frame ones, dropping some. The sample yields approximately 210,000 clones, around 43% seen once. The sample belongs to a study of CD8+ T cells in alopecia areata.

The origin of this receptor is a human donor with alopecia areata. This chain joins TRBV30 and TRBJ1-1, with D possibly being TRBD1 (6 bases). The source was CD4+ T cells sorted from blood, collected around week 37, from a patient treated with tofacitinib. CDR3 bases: TGTGCCTGGGGACAGACGAACACTGAAGCTTTCTTT. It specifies CAWGQTNTEAFF. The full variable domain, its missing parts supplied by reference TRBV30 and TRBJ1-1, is SQTIHQWPATLVQPVGSPLSLECTVEGTSNPNLYWYRQAAGRGLQLLFYSVGIGQISSEVPQNLSASRPQDRQFILSSKKLLLSDSGFYLCAWGQTNTEAFFGQGTRLTVV.